Included here is one T cell receptor beta chain sequence, with context. Treatment in this sample: oral pan-JAK inhibitor, 5-10 mg twice daily. The authors extracted RNA and reverse transcribed it into cDNA as the sequencing template. Produced via immunoSEQ multiplex PCR; TCRdb's table is partial and in-frame only. The data show 150,000 to 200,000 clones, with around 59% seen just once and approximately 15% held by the top ten. These data originate in a study of CD8+ T cells in alopecia areata. V trimming: 7 bases; J trimming: 6 bases; junction bases outside the gene matches: 6. CDR1 and CDR2 (germline): SQVTM, ANQGSEA. The CDR3 has 13 residues.

The receptor was derived from a human donor with alopecia areata. The gene calls are TRBV29-1 and TRBJ2-3; TRBD2 matches 11 bases. The source was CD4+ T cells sorted from blood, collected at week 24, from a patient treated with tofacitinib. The CDR3 DNA reads as TGCAGCGCCTCTAGCGGGGGGTCGGATACGCAGTATTTT. Its translation: CSASSGGSDTQYF.